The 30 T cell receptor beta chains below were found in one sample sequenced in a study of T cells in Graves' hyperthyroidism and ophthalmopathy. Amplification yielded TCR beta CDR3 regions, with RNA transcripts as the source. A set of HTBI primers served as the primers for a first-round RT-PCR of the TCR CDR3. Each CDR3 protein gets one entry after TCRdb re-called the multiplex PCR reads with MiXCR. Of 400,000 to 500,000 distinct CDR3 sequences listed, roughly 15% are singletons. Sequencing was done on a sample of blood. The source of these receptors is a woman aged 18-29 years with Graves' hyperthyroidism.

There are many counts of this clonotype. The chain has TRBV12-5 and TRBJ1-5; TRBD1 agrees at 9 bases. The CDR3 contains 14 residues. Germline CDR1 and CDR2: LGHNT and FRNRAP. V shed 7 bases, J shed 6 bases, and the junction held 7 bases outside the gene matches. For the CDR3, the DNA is TGTGCTAGTGCCCTAGGACAGGGGATTCAGCCCCAGCATTTT. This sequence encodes CASALGQGIQPQHF.

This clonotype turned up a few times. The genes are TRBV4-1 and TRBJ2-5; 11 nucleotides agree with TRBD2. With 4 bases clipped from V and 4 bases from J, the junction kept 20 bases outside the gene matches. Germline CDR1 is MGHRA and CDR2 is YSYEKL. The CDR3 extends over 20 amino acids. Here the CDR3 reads CASSRRFSGTSGAPPETQYF. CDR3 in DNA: TGCGCCAGCAGCCGTAGATTTTCCGGGACTAGCGGAGCCCCCCCAGAGACCCAGTACTTC.

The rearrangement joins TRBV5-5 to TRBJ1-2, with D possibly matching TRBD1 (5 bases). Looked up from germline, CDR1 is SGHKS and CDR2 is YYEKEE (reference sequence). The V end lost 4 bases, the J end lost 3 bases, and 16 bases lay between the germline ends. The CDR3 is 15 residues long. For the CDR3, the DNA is TGTGCCAGCAGCCCCGGGGCGGGGGTCGACTATGGCTACACCTTC. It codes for CASSPGAGVDYGYTF.

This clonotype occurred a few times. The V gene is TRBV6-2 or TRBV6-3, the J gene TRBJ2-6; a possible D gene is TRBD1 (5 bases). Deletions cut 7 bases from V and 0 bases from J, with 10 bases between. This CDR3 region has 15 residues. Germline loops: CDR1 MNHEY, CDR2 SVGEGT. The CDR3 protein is CASTYRSSGANVLTF. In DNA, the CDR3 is TGTGCCAGCACCTACAGGAGCTCTGGGGCCAACGTCCTGACTTTC.

The DNA for the CDR3 is TGCAGTGCTGGGGCGGACAGCACTAATTCACCCCTCCACTTT. Translating it yields CSAGADSTNSPLHF. The chain joins TRBV20-1 to TRBJ1-6; D may be TRBD1 (6 bases). This CDR3 comprises 14 residues. The germline V gene encodes CDR1 DFQATT and CDR2 SNEGSKA (reference sequence). The V and J ends lost 5 bases and 6 bases respectively, with 14 bases between them.

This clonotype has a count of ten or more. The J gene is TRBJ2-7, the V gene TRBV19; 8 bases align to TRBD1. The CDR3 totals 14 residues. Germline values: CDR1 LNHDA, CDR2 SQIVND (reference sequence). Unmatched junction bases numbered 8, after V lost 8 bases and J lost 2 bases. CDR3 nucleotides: TGTGCCAGTGGGACAGGCGGCAGGACCTACGAGCAGTACTTC. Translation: CASGTGGRTYEQYF.

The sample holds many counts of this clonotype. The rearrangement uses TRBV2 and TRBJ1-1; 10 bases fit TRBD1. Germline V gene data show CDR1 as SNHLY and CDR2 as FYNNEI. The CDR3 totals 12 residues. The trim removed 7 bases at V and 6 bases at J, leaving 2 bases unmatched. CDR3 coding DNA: TGTGCCAGCATGGGACAGGGGCCTGAAGCTTTCTTT. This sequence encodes CASMGQGPEAFF.

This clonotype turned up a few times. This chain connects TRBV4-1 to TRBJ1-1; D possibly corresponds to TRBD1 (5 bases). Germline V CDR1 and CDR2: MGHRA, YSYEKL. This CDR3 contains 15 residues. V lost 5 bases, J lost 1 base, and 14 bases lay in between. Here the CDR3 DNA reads TGCGCCAGCAGCTCCCCGGGACGTAGGAACACTGAAGCTTTCTTT. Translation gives CASSSPGRRNTEAFF.

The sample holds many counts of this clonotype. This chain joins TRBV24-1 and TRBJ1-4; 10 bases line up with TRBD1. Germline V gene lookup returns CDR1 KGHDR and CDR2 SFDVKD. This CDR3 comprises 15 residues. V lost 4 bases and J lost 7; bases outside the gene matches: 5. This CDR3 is CATSERTGGLEKLFF. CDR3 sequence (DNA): TGTGCCACCAGTGAGCGGACAGGGGGTCTTGAAAAACTGTTTTTT.

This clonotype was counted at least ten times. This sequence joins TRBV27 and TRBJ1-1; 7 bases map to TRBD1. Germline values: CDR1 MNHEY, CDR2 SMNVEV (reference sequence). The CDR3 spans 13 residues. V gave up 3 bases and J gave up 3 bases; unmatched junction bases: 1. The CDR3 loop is CASSLGQHTEAFF. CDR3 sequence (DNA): TGTGCCAGCAGTTTGGGACAGCACACTGAAGCTTTCTTT.

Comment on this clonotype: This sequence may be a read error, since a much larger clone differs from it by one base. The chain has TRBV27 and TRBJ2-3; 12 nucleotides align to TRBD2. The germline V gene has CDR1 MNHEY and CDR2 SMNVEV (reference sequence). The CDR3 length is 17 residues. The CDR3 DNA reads TGTGCCGGCAGTGTGACTAGCGGGAGAAAGGAGGGGGGTACGCAGTATTTT. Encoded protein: CAGSVTSGRKEGGTQYF.

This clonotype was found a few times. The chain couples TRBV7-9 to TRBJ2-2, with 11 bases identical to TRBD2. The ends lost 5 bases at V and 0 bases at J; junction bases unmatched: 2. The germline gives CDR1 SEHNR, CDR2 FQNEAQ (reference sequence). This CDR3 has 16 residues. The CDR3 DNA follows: TGTGCCAGCAGCGAGGGACTAGCGGCGAACACCGGGGAGCTGTTTTTT. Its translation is CASSEGLAANTGELFF.

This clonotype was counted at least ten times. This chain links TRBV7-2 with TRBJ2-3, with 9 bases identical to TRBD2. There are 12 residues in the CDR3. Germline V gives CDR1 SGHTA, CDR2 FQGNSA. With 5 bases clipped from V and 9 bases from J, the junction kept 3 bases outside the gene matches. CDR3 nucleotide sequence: TGTGCCAGCAGCCGTCTAGCGGGAACGCAGTATTTT. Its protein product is CASSRLAGTQYF.

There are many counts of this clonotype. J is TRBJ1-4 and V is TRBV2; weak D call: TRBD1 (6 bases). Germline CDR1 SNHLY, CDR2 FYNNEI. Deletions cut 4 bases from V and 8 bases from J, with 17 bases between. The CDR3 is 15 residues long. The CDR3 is CASSVELQGSEKLFF. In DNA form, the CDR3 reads TGTGCCAGCAGTGTGGAGTTACAGGGATCCGAAAAACTGTTTTTT.

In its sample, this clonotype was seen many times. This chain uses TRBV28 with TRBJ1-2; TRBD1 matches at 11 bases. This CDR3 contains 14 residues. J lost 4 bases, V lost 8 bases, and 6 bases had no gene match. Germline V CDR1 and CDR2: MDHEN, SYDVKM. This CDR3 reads CASRHGQGAYGYTF. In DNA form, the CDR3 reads TGTGCCAGCCGGCACGGACAGGGGGCCTATGGCTACACCTTC.

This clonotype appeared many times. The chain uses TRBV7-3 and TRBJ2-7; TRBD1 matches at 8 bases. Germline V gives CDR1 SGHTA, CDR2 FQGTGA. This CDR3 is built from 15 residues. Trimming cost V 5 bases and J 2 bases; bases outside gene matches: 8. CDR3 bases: TGTGCCAGCAGCCTAGCCAGGGGGCCGACCTACGAGCAGTACTTC. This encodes CASSLARGPTYEQYF.

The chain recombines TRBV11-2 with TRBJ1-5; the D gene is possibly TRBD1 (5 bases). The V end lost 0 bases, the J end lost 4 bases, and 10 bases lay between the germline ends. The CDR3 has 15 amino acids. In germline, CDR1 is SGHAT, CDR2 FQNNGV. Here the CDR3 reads CASSLEYGGNQPQHF. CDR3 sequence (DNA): TGTGCCAGCAGCTTAGAATACGGGGGAAATCAGCCCCAGCATTTT.

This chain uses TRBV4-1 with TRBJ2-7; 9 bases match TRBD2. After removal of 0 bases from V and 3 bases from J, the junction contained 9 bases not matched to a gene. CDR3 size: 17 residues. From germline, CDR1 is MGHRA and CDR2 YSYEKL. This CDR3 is CASSQDLKLSGSYEQYF. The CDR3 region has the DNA TGCGCCAGCAGCCAAGATCTGAAGCTTAGCGGGAGCTACGAGCAGTACTTC.

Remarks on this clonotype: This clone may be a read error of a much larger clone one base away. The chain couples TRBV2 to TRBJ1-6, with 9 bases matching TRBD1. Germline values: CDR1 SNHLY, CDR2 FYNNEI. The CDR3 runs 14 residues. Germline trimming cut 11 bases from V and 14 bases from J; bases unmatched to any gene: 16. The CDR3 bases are TGTGCCGGCCAACCCGGGACAGGGCGATCATCCCTCCACTTT. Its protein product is CAGQPGTGRSSLHF.

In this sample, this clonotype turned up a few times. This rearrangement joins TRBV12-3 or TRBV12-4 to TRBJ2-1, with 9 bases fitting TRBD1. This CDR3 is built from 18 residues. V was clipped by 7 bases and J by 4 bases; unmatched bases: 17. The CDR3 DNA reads TGTGCCAGCAACCTGGACAGGGGCTCGGTTAGGGTTTACAATGAGCAGTTCTTC. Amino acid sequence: CASNLDRGSVRVYNEQFF.

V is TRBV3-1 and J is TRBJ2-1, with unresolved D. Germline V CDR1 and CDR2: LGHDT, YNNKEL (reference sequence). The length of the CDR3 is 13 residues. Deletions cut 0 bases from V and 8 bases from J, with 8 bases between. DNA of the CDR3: TGTGCCAGCAGCCAAGACGTCGCAGATGAGCAGTTCTTC. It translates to CASSQDVADEQFF.

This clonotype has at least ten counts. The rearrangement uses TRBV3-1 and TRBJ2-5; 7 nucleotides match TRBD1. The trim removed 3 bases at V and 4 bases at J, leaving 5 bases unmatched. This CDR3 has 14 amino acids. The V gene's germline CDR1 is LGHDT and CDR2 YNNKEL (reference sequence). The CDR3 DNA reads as TGTGCCAGCAGCCAGTCCAGGGGGAGAGAGACCCAGTACTTC. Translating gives CASSQSRGRETQYF.

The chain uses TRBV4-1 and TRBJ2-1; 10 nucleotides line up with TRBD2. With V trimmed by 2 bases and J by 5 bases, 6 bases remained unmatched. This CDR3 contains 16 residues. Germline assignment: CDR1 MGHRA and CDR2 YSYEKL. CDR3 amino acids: CASSQPGLAPHNEQFF. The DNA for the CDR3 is TGCGCCAGCAGCCAACCGGGACTAGCGCCGCACAATGAGCAGTTCTTC.

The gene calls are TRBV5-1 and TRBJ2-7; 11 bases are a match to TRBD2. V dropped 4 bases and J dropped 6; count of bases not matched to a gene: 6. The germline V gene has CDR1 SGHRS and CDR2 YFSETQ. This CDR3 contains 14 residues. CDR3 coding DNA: TGCGCCAGCAGCGAACTAGCGGGAGTATCCGAGCAGTACTTC. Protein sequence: CASSELAGVSEQYF. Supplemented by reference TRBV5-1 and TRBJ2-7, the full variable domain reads KAGVTQTPRYLIKTRGQQVTLSCSPISGHRSVSWYQQTPGQGLQFLFEYFSETQRNKGNFPGRFSGRQFSNSRSEMNVSTLELGDSALYLCASSELAGVSEQYFGPGTRLTVT.

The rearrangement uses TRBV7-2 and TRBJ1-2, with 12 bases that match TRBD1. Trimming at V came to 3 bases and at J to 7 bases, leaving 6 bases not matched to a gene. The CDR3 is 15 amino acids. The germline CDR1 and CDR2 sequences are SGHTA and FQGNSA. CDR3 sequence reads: CASSFPGTGGRGYTF. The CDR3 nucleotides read TGTGCCAGCAGCTTTCCCGGGACAGGGGGCCGTGGCTACACCTTC.

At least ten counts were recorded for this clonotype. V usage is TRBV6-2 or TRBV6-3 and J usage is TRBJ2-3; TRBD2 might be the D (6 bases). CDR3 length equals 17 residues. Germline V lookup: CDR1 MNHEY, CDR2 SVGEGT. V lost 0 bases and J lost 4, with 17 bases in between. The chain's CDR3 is CASSYSIGAGTADTQYF. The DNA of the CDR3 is TGTGCCAGCAGTTACTCGATTGGTGCGGGAACGGCAGATACGCAGTATTTT.

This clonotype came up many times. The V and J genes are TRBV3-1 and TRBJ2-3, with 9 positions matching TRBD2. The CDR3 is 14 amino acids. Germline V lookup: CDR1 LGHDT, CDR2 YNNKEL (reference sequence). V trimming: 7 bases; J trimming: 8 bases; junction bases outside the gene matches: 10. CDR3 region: CASTSGIVKGTQYF. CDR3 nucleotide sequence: TGTGCCAGCACTAGCGGGATTGTTAAGGGTACGCAGTATTTT.

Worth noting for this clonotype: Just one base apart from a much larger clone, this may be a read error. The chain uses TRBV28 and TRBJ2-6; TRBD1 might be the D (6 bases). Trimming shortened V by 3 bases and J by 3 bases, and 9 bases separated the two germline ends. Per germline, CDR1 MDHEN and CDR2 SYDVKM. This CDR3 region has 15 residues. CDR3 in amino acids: CASSFRGIGANVLTF. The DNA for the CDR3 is TGTGCCAGCAGTTTCAGGGGAATTGGGGCCAACGTCCTGACTTTC.

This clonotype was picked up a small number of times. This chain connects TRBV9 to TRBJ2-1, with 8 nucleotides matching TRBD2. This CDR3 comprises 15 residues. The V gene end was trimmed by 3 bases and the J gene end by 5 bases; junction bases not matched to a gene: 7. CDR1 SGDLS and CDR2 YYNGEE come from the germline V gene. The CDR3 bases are TGTGCCAGCAGCGCCGTAGCGGGACTTGACAATGAGCAGTTCTTC. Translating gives CASSAVAGLDNEQFF.

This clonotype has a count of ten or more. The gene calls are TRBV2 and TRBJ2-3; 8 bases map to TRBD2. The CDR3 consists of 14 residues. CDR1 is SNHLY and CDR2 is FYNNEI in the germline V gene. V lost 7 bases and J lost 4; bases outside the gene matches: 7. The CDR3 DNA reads TGTGCCAGCAACCAGCGGGAGCGCCCAGATACGCAGTATTTT. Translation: CASNQRERPDTQYF.